Shown below are 9 T cell receptor beta chains from a single sample sequenced in a study of spatial heterogeneity in lung cancer. Time point specified: sample taken at primary tumor resection. Study-wide results and caveats: Counts of expanded alpha and beta TCRs within tumors tracked the tumor nonsynonymous mutation count.

These receptors have no identified antigens. TCRdb processed the 5' RACE reads anew with MiXCR; each CDR3 protein has one entry. The sample has thousands of distinct CDR3 sequences, around an eighth seen once. The sample in question was lung tumor tissue, obtained at surgery. Receptors were obtained from a male donor with early-stage non-small cell lung cancer.

Judged by abundance, this clonotype is medium-sized (0.01 to 0.1%). The rearrangement links TRBV11-1 to TRBJ2-1; D is undetermined. CDR1 and CDR2 from the germline V gene are SGHAT and FQDESV (reference sequence). The CDR3 has 12 amino acids. V lost 3 bases to trimming and J lost 13 bases, with 13 bases between them. In DNA, the CDR3 is TGTGCCAGCAGCTTGCTCGGAAACCTACAGTTCTTC. It yields the protein CASSLLGNLQFF.

This clonotype was observed many times. The chain couples TRBV6-2 or TRBV6-3 to TRBJ1-1, with D unclear. The CDR3 loop spans 15 amino acids. Germline V gives CDR1 MNHEY, CDR2 SVGEGT. The germline V and J ends were trimmed by 1 base and 4 bases, with 13 bases remaining between them. The CDR3 reads CASSYYGSRGTEAFF. For the CDR3, the DNA is TGTGCCAGCAGTTACTATGGATCCCGGGGCACTGAAGCTTTCTTT.

The V gene is TRBV29-1, the J gene TRBJ2-3; D is uncertain. Trimming took off 2 bases at V and 5 bases at J, with 29 bases between the two ends. Germline-derived CDR1 and CDR2 are SQVTM and ANQGSEA. The CDR3 is made up of 19 amino acids. The chain's CDR3 is CSVESPSGVRGYRGDTQYF. In nucleotides, the CDR3 is TGCAGCGTTGAATCCCCTTCTGGGGTTCGCGGATACCGAGGAGATACGCAGTATTTT.

The chain has TRBV12-3 or TRBV12-4 and TRBJ1-5; D is possibly TRBD1 (5 bases). This CDR3 is 15 amino acids long. V was trimmed by 6 bases and J by 3 bases, leaving 15 bases between them. This CDR3 reads CASSLGAGNNQPQHF. CDR3 nucleotides: TGTGCCAGCAGCCTAGGGGCAGGGAACAATCAGCCCCAGCATTTT.

This clonotype was counted at least ten times. The rearrangement links TRBV14 to TRBJ2-1; 10 positions agree with TRBD2. The CDR3 sequence is 14 residues long. Trimming cost V 8 bases and J 7 bases; bases outside gene matches: 8. Looked up from germline, CDR1 is SGHDN and CDR2 is FVKESK. CDR3 loop: CASRIAGGINEQFF. The DNA of the CDR3 is TGTGCCAGCCGAATAGCGGGAGGTATTAATGAGCAGTTCTTC.

In its sample, this clonotype is medium-sized (0.01 to 0.1%). The chain couples TRBV27 to TRBJ1-6; TRBD1 aligns across 7 bases. The V and J ends lost 4 bases and 10 bases, in that order; junction bases with no gene match: 7. Germline lookup yields CDR1 MNHEY and CDR2 SMNVEV (reference sequence). This CDR3 is built from 14 residues. The CDR3 is CASSSRGYGSPLHF. In DNA, the CDR3 is TGTGCCAGCAGTTCCAGGGGGTACGGCTCACCCCTCCACTTT.

At least ten counts were recorded for this clonotype. This chain joins TRBV18 and TRBJ2-1; TRBD1 is a possible D gene (6 bases). Trimming cost V 4 bases and J 8 bases, with 15 bases left between them. CDR1 and CDR2 (germline): KGHSH, LQKENI. The CDR3 has 14 residues. CDR3 region: CASSQIDRPDEQFF. As DNA, the CDR3 is TGTGCCAGCTCACAAATCGACAGGCCCGATGAGCAGTTCTTC.

This clonotype has a count of ten or more. This chain uses TRBV20-1 with TRBJ2-5; D assignment may be TRBD1 or TRBD2 (5 bases each). The CDR3 is 13 amino acids. CDR1 DFQATT and CDR2 SNEGSKA come from the germline V gene (reference sequence). Trimming shortened V by 6 bases and J by 3 bases, and 14 bases separated the two germline ends. The CDR3 coding sequence is TGCAGTGCCGGACAACCCGGGAAAGAGACCCAGTACTTC. It translates to CSAGQPGKETQYF.

DNA of the CDR3: TGCGCCAGCAGCCAAGTGCTAGCGGGTATCACAGATACGCAGTATTTT. Its protein is CASSQVLAGITDTQYF. The rearrangement joins TRBV4-1 to TRBJ2-3, with 8 bases aligning to TRBD2. J gave up 2 bases and V 1 base, and 5 bases lay outside the gene matches. Per germline, CDR1 MGHRA and CDR2 YSYEKL. The CDR3 spans 16 residues.